The next 27 T cell receptor beta chains were all read from a single sample in a study of monozygotic twins with inflammatory bowel disease. TCRdb reprocessed the 5' RACE reads, with one entry per CDR3 protein and no DNA. The sample has approximately 400,000 distinct CDR3 sequences. The sample taken for sequencing was blood. The receptors were sampled from a human donor with ulcerative colitis or Crohn's disease, or a healthy co-twin of an affected twin (not recorded which).

The V and J genes are TRBV5-1 and TRBJ1-4; TCRdb picks TRBD1, but there is no DNA to check that call. The CDR3 is made up of 16 amino acids. The germline V gene has CDR1 SGHRS and CDR2 YFSETQ. CDR3 amino acids: CASSFGDRPGDEKLFF.

This chain joins TRBV3-1 and TRBJ1-2; TCRdb returns TRBD1, unconfirmable since there is no DNA. The germline V gene encodes CDR1 LGHDT and CDR2 YNNKEL (reference sequence). The CDR3 totals 15 residues. The CDR3 sequence: CASSPTGGSNYGYTF.

The chain couples TRBV28 to TRBJ2-1; checking the TCRdb D call of TRBD2 is not possible without DNA. Looked up from germline, CDR1 is MDHEN and CDR2 is SYDVKM. The CDR3 runs to 13 residues. The CDR3: CASRSTSSHEQFF. Filled out from reference TRBV28 and TRBJ2-1, the complete variable domain reads DVKVTQSSRYLVKRTGEKVFLECVQDMDHENMFWYRQDPGLGLRLIYFSYDVKMKEKGDIPEGYSVSREKKERFSLILESASTNQTSMYLCASRSTSSHEQFFGPGTRLTVL.

This rearrangement joins TRBV15 to TRBJ2-5; TCRdb gives TRBD2 as the D gene, but with no DNA this cannot be confirmed. CDR1 and CDR2 (germline): LNHNV, YYDKDF (reference sequence). The CDR3 has 14 residues. The CDR3 sequence: CATTMGGQQETQYF.

The chain links TRBV2 to TRBJ2-2; there is no DNA to check the TCRdb D call of TRBD1. CDR3 length: 16 amino acids. Germline V gene data show CDR1 as SNHLY and CDR2 as FYNNEI. The CDR3 protein is CASRATPEAAGGELFF.

The chain uses TRBV19 and TRBJ1-2; the TCRdb call, TRBD1, lacks DNA for checking. The CDR3 loop spans 15 amino acids. Germline lookup yields CDR1 LNHDA and CDR2 SQIVND (reference sequence). CDR3 residues: CASTRQGGANYGYTF.

This chain connects TRBV19 to TRBJ2-7. The CDR3 is 13 residues long. The germline CDR1 and CDR2 sequences are LNHDA and SQIVND (reference sequence). The CDR3 is CASSITPTGEQYF.

The chain combines TRBV30 with TRBJ2-7; the D gene TCRdb calls, TRBD1, cannot be checked with no DNA. Per the germline V gene, CDR1 is GTSNPN and CDR2 is SVGIG (reference sequence). CDR3 length: 13 residues. CDR3 loop: CAWKGRGPGEQYF. Drawing the rest from reference TRBV30 and TRBJ2-7, the complete variable domain is SQTIHQWPATLVQPVGSPLSLECTVEGTSNPNLYWYRQAAGRGLQLLFYSVGIGQISSEVPQNLSASRPQDRQFILSSKKLLLSDSGFYLCAWKGRGPGEQYFGPGTRLTVT.

The CDR3 sequence is CASSVDGPGANVLTF. The V gene is TRBV5-1, the J gene TRBJ2-6. CDR1 and CDR2 from the germline V gene are SGHRS and YFSETQ. The CDR3 extends over 15 amino acids.

The chain recombines TRBV5-6 with TRBJ2-7; as DNA is missing, the TRBD1 call by TCRdb cannot be tested. The germline V gene has CDR1 SGHDT and CDR2 YYEEEE. The CDR3 extends over 15 amino acids. The CDR3 protein is CASSLQGWMAYEQYF.

The chain combines TRBV5-1 with TRBJ1-2; there is no DNA to check the TCRdb D call of TRBD1. Germline CDR1 reads SGHRS; CDR2 reads YFSETQ. The CDR3 loop spans 14 amino acids. This chain's CDR3 is CASSLGGQAYGYTF.

The V call is TRBV27, the J call TRBJ2-2; with no DNA, the TCRdb D assignment of TRBD2 cannot be verified. The CDR3 sequence is 17 residues long. From germline, CDR1 is MNHEY and CDR2 SMNVEV (reference sequence). The CDR3 sequence: CASSLGVGGGNTGELFF.

The rearrangement uses TRBV5-1 and TRBJ2-2; TCRdb's D gene call, TRBD1, goes unchecked for lack of DNA. CDR1 is SGHRS and CDR2 is YFSETQ in the germline V gene. CDR3 length equals 13 residues. The chain's CDR3 is CASSPMTDGELFF.

The V gene is TRBV4-3, the J gene TRBJ2-7; TCRdb's D call of TRBD2 is untestable without DNA. Germline values: CDR1 LGHNA, CDR2 YSLEER. The CDR3 consists of 14 residues. This CDR3 is CASSQGLLTYEQYF.

J is TRBJ1-2 and V is TRBV7-9. CDR3 size: 17 residues. Per germline, CDR1 SEHNR and CDR2 FQNEAQ (reference sequence). The CDR3 sequence: CASSPVGSPTLQYGYTF.

The J gene is TRBJ2-2, the V gene TRBV9. The CDR3 is made up of 12 amino acids. Germline V CDR1 and CDR2: SGDLS, YYNGEE. The chain's CDR3 is CASSVFTGELFF.

The gene calls are TRBV19 and TRBJ2-1. The CDR3 has 15 residues. Germline CDR1 and CDR2: LNHDA and SQIVND (reference sequence). This CDR3 reads CASSIVGMSYNEQFF.

V is TRBV7-9 and J is TRBJ1-5. Germline CDR1 and CDR2: SEHNR and FQNEAQ (reference sequence). This CDR3 is 17 amino acids long. The chain's CDR3 is CASSLEAWVRSNQPQHF.

The gene calls are TRBV7-2 and TRBJ2-5. Germline CDR1 SGHTA, CDR2 FQGNSA. CDR3 length: 13 residues. The CDR3 sequence is CASSPQPVETQYF.

V and J are TRBV15 and TRBJ2-7; there is no DNA to check the TCRdb D call of TRBD1. CDR1 and CDR2 (germline): LNHNV, YYDKDF (reference sequence). The CDR3 runs 15 residues. The CDR3 protein is CATSRDLDRAYEQYF.

This chain uses TRBV29-1 with TRBJ2-2; TCRdb selects TRBD1, and the lack of DNA leaves this call unchecked. Germline V gene data show CDR1 as SQVTM and CDR2 as ANQGSEA. The CDR3 covers 12 residues. CDR3 in amino acids: CSVATGTGELFF.

V usage is TRBV3-1 and J usage is TRBJ2-5; no DNA is available, so the TRBD2 call from TCRdb remains unchecked. The CDR3 is 15 residues long. The germline gives CDR1 LGHDT, CDR2 YNNKEL (reference sequence). The chain's CDR3 is CASSQVRGPGETQYF.

The genes are TRBV11-2 and TRBJ2-7; lacking DNA, the TRBD2 call made by TCRdb goes unchecked. CDR1 and CDR2 (germline): SGHAT, FQNNGV. CDR3 length: 14 residues. The CDR3 reads CASTIEAGRYEQYF. Full variable domain (rest looked up from reference TRBV11-2 and TRBJ2-7): EAGVAQSPRYKIIEKRQSVAFWCNPISGHATLYWYQQILGQGPKLLIQFQNNGVVDDSQLPKDRFSAERLKGVDSTLKIQPAKLEDSAVYLCASTIEAGRYEQYFGPGTRLTVT.

V gene TRBV5-1 combines with J gene TRBJ1-4; the D call from TCRdb, TRBD1, cannot be confirmed without DNA. Germline CDR1 and CDR2: SGHRS and YFSETQ. The CDR3 consists of 14 residues. CDR3: CASSEGQVHEKLFF.

The V gene is TRBV4-2, the J gene TRBJ2-1; TCRdb names TRBD1, which stays unverified in the absence of DNA. The CDR3 length is 16 residues. CDR1 is LGHNA, CDR2 YNFKEQ, per germline. The chain's CDR3 is CASSQELRALDNEQFF.

CDR3 region: CSVEMRNPYEQYF. The V and J genes are TRBV29-1 and TRBJ2-7. CDR3 length equals 13 residues. CDR1 is SQVTM, CDR2 ANQGSEA, per germline.

The chain combines TRBV7-6 with TRBJ2-4; TCRdb gives TRBD2 as the D gene, but with no DNA this cannot be confirmed. The CDR3 covers 19 residues. Germline values: CDR1 SGHVS, CDR2 FNYEAQ. CDR3 protein: CASSLRTSGGAAVKNIQYF.